One and the same sample provided the 25 T cell receptor beta chains below, sequenced in a study of identical twins. TCRdb ran MiXCR on the 5' RACE reads and lists one entry per CDR3 protein. Among more than 1.5 million distinct CDR3 sequences listed, more than 30% were seen once. Sequencing was done on a sample of cord blood. The receptors were gathered from a newborn girl in good health.

The chain carries TRBV4-1 and TRBJ1-1, with TRBD1 identical over 8 bases. The CDR3 totals 15 residues. The ends lost 3 bases at V and 5 bases at J; junction bases unmatched: 8. The germline CDR1 and CDR2 sequences are MGHRA and YSYEKL. CDR3 nucleotide sequence: TGCGCCAGCAGCCACCGATACAGGGGGAGAACTGAAGCTTTCTTT. It yields the protein CASSHRYRGRTEAFF.

The chain combines TRBV7-9 with TRBJ2-7, with D possibly TRBD2 on 5 matching bases. V lost 0 bases to trimming and J lost 3 bases, with 24 bases between them. This CDR3 is built from 19 residues. Per the germline V gene, CDR1 is SEHNR and CDR2 is FQNEAQ (reference sequence). CDR3 residues: CASSLAHAGSPQLYYEQYF. The CDR3, as DNA: TGTGCCAGCAGCTTAGCGCACGCGGGCAGTCCCCAACTCTACTACGAGCAGTACTTC.

This chain joins TRBV2 and TRBJ2-4, with 7 bases matching TRBD1. CDR1 is SNHLY, CDR2 FYNNEI, per germline. With 1 base clipped from V and 4 bases from J, the junction kept 1 base outside the gene matches. The length of the CDR3 is 14 residues. The chain's CDR3 is CASSEVTGKNIQYF. In DNA, the CDR3 is TGTGCCAGCAGTGAAGTGACAGGGAAAAACATTCAGTACTTC. Drawing the rest from reference TRBV2 and TRBJ2-4, the complete variable domain is EPEVTQTPSHQVTQMGQEVILRCVPISNHLYFYWYRQILGQKVEFLVSFYNNEISEKSEIFDDQFSVERPDGSNFTLKIRSTKLEDSAMYFCASSEVTGKNIQYFGAGTRLSVL.

This clonotype occurred a few times. The J gene is TRBJ1-2, the V gene TRBV11-2; possibly TRBD1 for D (5 bases). V was cut by 5 bases and J by 3 bases, with 16 bases left in between. Looked up from germline, CDR1 is SGHAT and CDR2 is FQNNGV. The CDR3 is 15 amino acids. In DNA, the CDR3 is TGTGCCAGCAGCCCCATTGGGGGGGTCTACTATGGCTACACCTTC. This sequence encodes CASSPIGGVYYGYTF. The entire variable domain, with the rest obtained from reference TRBV11-2 and TRBJ1-2, is as follows: EAGVAQSPRYKIIEKRQSVAFWCNPISGHATLYWYQQILGQGPKLLIQFQNNGVVDDSQLPKDRFSAERLKGVDSTLKIQPAKLEDSAVYLCASSPIGGVYYGYTFGSGTRLTVV.

This chain connects TRBV7-9 to TRBJ1-1; TRBD1 matches at 7 bases. After removal of 6 bases from V and 4 bases from J, the junction contained 8 bases not matched to a gene. The CDR3 has 14 amino acids. Germline lookup yields CDR1 SEHNR and CDR2 FQNEAQ (reference sequence). The CDR3 here is CASSLPTGATEAFF. CDR3 DNA sequence: TGTGCCAGCAGTTTACCTACAGGGGCCACTGAAGCTTTCTTT. Full variable domain (missing parts from reference TRBV7-9 and TRBJ1-1): DTGVSQNPRHKITKRGQNVTFRCDPISEHNRLYWYRQTLGQGPEFLTYFQNEAQLEKSRLLSDRFSAERPKGSFSTLEIQRTEQGDSAMYLCASSLPTGATEAFFGQGTRLTVV.

In DNA, the CDR3 is TGTGCCATCAGTGAGTCCCAGGGGAAAGATAATTCACCCCTCCACTTT. Encoded protein: CAISESQGKDNSPLHF. The gene calls are TRBV10-3 and TRBJ1-6; D might be TRBD1 (6 bases). CDR1 is ENHRY and CDR2 is SYGVKD in the germline V gene. The CDR3 covers 16 residues. Trimming left V 0 bases short and J 5 bases short, with 11 bases between.

The genes are TRBV5-5 and TRBJ1-1, with D unresolved. The CDR3 consists of 14 residues. V gave up 1 base and J gave up 4 bases, with 11 bases separating them. Germline-derived CDR1 and CDR2 are SGHKS and YYEKEE (reference sequence). The CDR3 reads CASSLWGGSTEAFF. Written as DNA, the CDR3 is TGTGCCAGCAGCTTGTGGGGTGGTTCCACTGAAGCTTTCTTT.

This clonotype was counted between two and nine times. One end of the junction varies from germline; a read error may be responsible. The chain is built from TRBV28 and TRBJ2-7, with no clear D. The germline gives CDR1 MDHEN, CDR2 SYDVKM. This CDR3 contains 14 residues. The CDR3 sequence is CAGSVYQEPYEQYF. In nucleotides, the CDR3 is TGTGCCGGCAGCGTCTACCAGGAACCCTACGAGCAGTACTTC.

DNA for the CDR3: TGTGCCAGCAGCCCTATGTTGGGCCGCCAAGAGACCCAGTACTTC. Amino acids: CASSPMLGRQETQYF. J is TRBJ2-5 and V is TRBV14; D gene uncertain. There are 15 residues in the CDR3. The germline gives CDR1 SGHDN, CDR2 FVKESK. Trimming pared 4 bases from V and 1 base from J, leaving 13 bases between.

The gene calls are TRBV12-3 or TRBV12-4 and TRBJ1-4; 8 bases line up with TRBD1. Trimming at V came to 6 bases and at J to 10 bases, leaving 10 bases not matched to a gene. The CDR3 has 14 residues. The DNA for the CDR3 is TGTGCCAGCAGCGTCACAGGGGGTGGGGGAAAACTGTTTTTT. This translates into CASSVTGGGGKLFF.

The table lists this clonotype with a few counts. The chain employs TRBV25-1 and TRBJ2-7, with 9 bases identical to TRBD1. The V gene's germline CDR1 is MGHDK and CDR2 SYGVNS. The trim removed 0 bases at V and 3 bases at J, leaving 6 bases unmatched. The CDR3 is 16 amino acids. DNA for the CDR3: TGTGCCAGCAGTGAATATACAGGGGGCGACGGCTACGAGCAGTACTTC. It translates to CASSEYTGGDGYEQYF.

This clonotype has more than one count but fewer than ten. The chain links TRBV5-4 to TRBJ2-7; D perhaps matches TRBD2 (6 bases). The CDR3 length is 15 residues. From germline, CDR1 is SGHNT and CDR2 YYREEE (reference sequence). Trimming removed 4 bases at V and 3 bases at J, with 17 bases between. The CDR3, as DNA: TGTGCCAGCAGCCTGGCGGGGCGCCTCAACTACGAGCAGTACTTC. Encoded protein: CASSLAGRLNYEQYF.

This clonotype was seen more than once but under ten times. This chain links TRBV20-1 with TRBJ2-7, with TRBD1 identical over 10 bases. Germline V gene data show CDR1 as DFQATT and CDR2 as SNEGSKA (reference sequence). Unmatched junction bases numbered 4, after V lost 0 bases and J lost 2 bases. This CDR3 region has 15 residues. The CDR3 loop reads CSAREWDRGTYEQYF. The CDR3 DNA is TGCAGTGCTAGAGAGTGGGACAGGGGAACCTACGAGCAGTACTTC.

The sample holds many counts of this clonotype. The chain joins TRBV12-3 or TRBV12-4 to TRBJ1-5; 12 bases fit TRBD1. After removal of 7 bases from V and 5 bases from J, the junction contained 9 bases not matched to a gene. There are 16 residues in the CDR3. The CDR3 reads CASTLGQGAFYQPQHF. As DNA, the CDR3 is TGTGCCAGCACCCTGGGACAGGGGGCTTTTTATCAGCCCCAGCATTTT.

Here the CDR3 DNA reads TGTGCCAGCACCCGAGGGAGCCCGGGCTACAATGAGCAGTTCTTC. This gives the protein CASTRGSPGYNEQFF. This chain links TRBV28 with TRBJ2-1; TRBD2 is a possible D gene (5 bases). This CDR3 comprises 15 residues. Trimming shortened V by 7 bases and J by 3 bases, and 16 bases separated the two germline ends. Germline V gene lookup returns CDR1 MDHEN and CDR2 SYDVKM.

This clonotype has a handful of counts. The chain links TRBV11-2 to TRBJ1-1; D is perhaps TRBD1 (5 bases). Trimming pared 4 bases from V and 1 base from J, leaving 7 bases between. The germline gives CDR1 SGHAT, CDR2 FQNNGV. The CDR3 sequence is 13 residues long. This chain's CDR3 is CASSSRANTEAFF. The CDR3 region has the DNA TGTGCCAGCAGCTCCAGGGCGAACACTGAAGCTTTCTTT.

Comments on this clonotype: The junction differs from germline at one of its ends, possibly a read error. The chain uses TRBV20-1 and TRBJ2-3; D is perhaps TRBD2 (5 bases). Germline-derived CDR1 and CDR2 are DFQATT and SNEGSKA (reference sequence). This CDR3 region has 12 residues. Here the CDR3 DNA reads TGCAGTGCGAGAGCGGTCCCGGATACGCAGTATTTT. Amino acids: CSARAVPDTQYF.

CDR3: CATSDGRGYGTDTQYF. The CDR3 coding sequence is TGTGCCACCAGTGATGGTAGGGGGTACGGCACAGATACGCAGTATTTT. V gene TRBV24-1 combines with J gene TRBJ2-3; TRBD1 is a possible D gene (6 bases). The ends were cut back, 3 bases at V and 1 base at J, with 13 bases in the middle. Germline CDR1 reads KGHDR; CDR2 reads SFDVKD. The CDR3 is 16 amino acids.

In its sample, this clonotype was seen a few times. The rearrangement joins TRBV9 to TRBJ2-3; unclear D gene. Germline CDR1 SGDLS, CDR2 YYNGEE. The V end was cut by 0 bases, the J end by 0 bases, with 20 bases between. The CDR3 runs to 19 residues. The CDR3 is CASSVGVLEALASTDTQYF. The CDR3 DNA sequence: TGTGCCAGCAGCGTAGGTGTCTTGGAAGCATTGGCTAGCACAGATACGCAGTATTTT.

V usage is TRBV7-2 and J usage is TRBJ2-4; D remains ambiguous. The end of the DNA aligns better with TRBJ2-7, so the J call may be wrong. Germline loops: CDR1 SGHTA, CDR2 FQGNSA. The length of the CDR3 is 14 residues. The CDR3 protein is CASSFLRIAYEQYF. As DNA, the CDR3 is TGTGCCAGCAGCTTTTTACGGATTGCATACGAGCAGTACTTC.

The genes are TRBV7-9 and TRBJ1-4; 9 bases map to TRBD1. After removal of 5 bases from V and 8 bases from J, the junction contained 6 bases not matched to a gene. Germline assignment: CDR1 SEHNR and CDR2 FQNEAQ (reference sequence). The CDR3 totals 14 residues. Here the CDR3 DNA reads TGTGCCAGCAGCCCACGGGACAGGGAGGAAAAACTGTTTTTT. This codes for CASSPRDREEKLFF. The full variable domain, completed using reference TRBV7-9 and TRBJ1-4, is DTGVSQNPRHKITKRGQNVTFRCDPISEHNRLYWYRQTLGQGPEFLTYFQNEAQLEKSRLLSDRFSAERPKGSFSTLEIQRTEQGDSAMYLCASSPRDREEKLFFGSGTQLSVL.

This clonotype was seen only once. This sequence joins TRBV30 and TRBJ2-5; perhaps TRBD2 as D (5 bases). With the DNA end fitting TRBJ2-7 better, the J assignment may be wrong. CDR1 is GTSNPN and CDR2 is SVGIG in the germline V gene (reference sequence). CDR3 size: 12 residues. CDR3 sequence reads: CASGRLASEQYF. The CDR3 bases are TGTGCCTCCGGCCGGCTAGCATCCGAGCAGTACTTC.

The chain is built from TRBV12-5 and TRBJ2-1; the D is unclear. The germline CDR1 and CDR2 sequences are LGHNT and FRNRAP. V lost 3 bases to trimming and J lost 8 bases, with 14 bases between them. This CDR3 contains 14 residues. CDR3 bases: TGTGCTAGTGGTTTAGAGAGTGGGGTTTATGAGCAGTTCTTC. It yields the protein CASGLESGVYEQFF.

This clonotype was counted a few times. This chain joins TRBV20-1 and TRBJ2-1; weak D call: TRBD2 (5 bases). This CDR3 has 12 residues. Germline CDR1 DFQATT, CDR2 SNEGSKA (reference sequence). V was shortened by 3 bases and J by 8 bases, with 11 bases between the two germline ends. CDR3 sequence reads: CSASRRRDEQFF. Here the CDR3 DNA reads TGCAGTGCTAGTAGGAGGCGGGATGAGCAGTTCTTC.

The sample holds a few counts of this clonotype. The chain recombines TRBV20-1 with TRBJ2-3; TRBD2 matches at 16 bases. Trimming at V came to 5 bases and at J to 1 base, leaving 12 bases not matched to a gene. Germline lookup yields CDR1 DFQATT and CDR2 SNEGSKA (reference sequence). This CDR3 contains 19 residues. This chain's CDR3 is CSADTPGLAGGRGTDTQYF. The CDR3, as DNA: TGCAGTGCTGACACACCGGGACTAGCGGGGGGGCGTGGCACAGATACGCAGTATTTT.